A selection of T cell receptor beta chains follows, all from one sample in a study of metastatic and nonmetastatic thyroid tumors. TCRdb re-called clones from the PCR reads using MiXCR. The repertoire holds about 16,000 clones, with roughly 32% as singletons. Source material: tumor tissue. Every receptor here comes from a female donor with papillary thyroid cancer or a benign thyroid nodule (not recorded which). Some clones in this sample may be carry-over from other donors' samples. The CDR3 runs from the conserved cysteine through the conserved F or W. The order of the fields is V gene, D gene, J gene, CDR3 length, clone size, CDR3 protein, CDR3 DNA. The D gene is left open where the match is weak. Clone size appears in some rows only: once, few, many, or a class for an expanded clone.

V gene: TRBV12-5
D gene: NA
J gene: TRBJ2-7
CDR3 length: 12
clone size: few
CDR3 protein: CASGLMSYEQYF
CDR3 DNA: TGTGCTAGTGGTTTGATGAGCTACGAGCAGTACTTC

V gene: TRBV5-1
D gene: TRBD1
J gene: TRBJ2-7
CDR3 length: 16
clone size: NA
CDR3 protein: CASSLVGQGTRYEQYF
CDR3 DNA: TGCGCCAGCAGCTTGGTGGGACAGGGAACCAGATACGAGCAGTACTTC

V gene: TRBV24-1
D gene: NA
J gene: TRBJ2-3
CDR3 length: 15
clone size: NA
CDR3 protein: CATSDYRTSTDTQYF
CDR3 DNA: TGTGCCACCAGTGATTACAGGACTAGCACAGATACGCAGTATTTT

V gene: TRBV20-1
D gene: NA
J gene: TRBJ2-5
CDR3 length: 13
clone size: NA
CDR3 protein: CSARNPEGETQYF
CDR3 DNA: TGCAGTGCTAGGAACCCGGAGGGGGAGACCCAGTACTTC

V gene: TRBV2
D gene: TRBD2
J gene: TRBJ2-7
CDR3 length: 13
clone size: medium-sized
CDR3 protein: CARGTSGADEQYF
CDR3 DNA: TGTGCCAGAGGGACTAGCGGGGCCGACGAGCAGTACTTC

V gene: TRBV7-2
D gene: TRBD2
J gene: TRBJ2-2
CDR3 length: 17
clone size: medium-sized
CDR3 protein: CASSLGLGLADTGELFF
CDR3 DNA: TGTGCCAGCAGCTTAGGGTTAGGACTAGCCGACACCGGGGAGCTGTTTTTT

V gene: TRBV9
D gene: NA
J gene: TRBJ1-1
CDR3 length: 13
clone size: medium-sized
CDR3 protein: CASSRQINTEAFF
CDR3 DNA: TGTGCCAGCAGCCGACAGATCAACACTGAAGCTTTCTTT

V gene: TRBV12-3/TRBV12-4
D gene: NA
J gene: TRBJ1-5
CDR3 length: 16
clone size: medium-sized
CDR3 protein: CASSLLQGGGNQPQHF
CDR3 DNA: TGTGCCAGCAGTTTATTACAGGGTGGGGGCAATCAGCCCCAGCATTTT

V gene: TRBV5-1
D gene: TRBD1
J gene: TRBJ2-1
CDR3 length: 16
clone size: many
CDR3 protein: CASSSGDRPSSNEQFF
CDR3 DNA: TGCGCCAGCAGCTCGGGGGACAGGCCCTCATCTAATGAGCAGTTCTTC

V gene: TRBV12-3/TRBV12-4
D gene: TRBD2
J gene: TRBJ2-4
CDR3 length: 14
clone size: few
CDR3 protein: CASRPGLAGGIQYF
CDR3 DNA: TGTGCCAGCAGGCCGGGACTAGCCGGGGGCATTCAGTACTTC

V gene: TRBV20-1
D gene: NA
J gene: TRBJ1-2
CDR3 length: 13
clone size: NA
CDR3 protein: CSAREVRNSVNTF
CDR3 DNA: TGCAGTGCTAGAGAGGTTCGGAACTCGGTTAACACCTTC

V gene: TRBV6-2/TRBV6-3
D gene: TRBD1
J gene: TRBJ2-7
CDR3 length: 15
clone size: NA
CDR3 protein: CASSYSGDSSYEQYF
CDR3 DNA: TGTGCCAGCAGTTACTCAGGGGACAGCTCTTACGAGCAGTACTTC

V gene: TRBV28
D gene: TRBD2
J gene: TRBJ2-2
CDR3 length: 14
clone size: few
CDR3 protein: CASVEGGPIGELFF
CDR3 DNA: TGTGCCAGCGTGGAGGGAGGGCCGATCGGGGAGCTGTTTTTT

V gene: TRBV12-3/TRBV12-4
D gene: NA
J gene: TRBJ1-4
CDR3 length: 13
clone size: large
CDR3 protein: CASSLKRNEKLFF
CDR3 DNA: TGTGCCAGCAGTTTAAAAAGGAATGAAAAACTGTTTTTT

V gene: TRBV7-9
D gene: NA
J gene: TRBJ2-3
CDR3 length: 14
clone size: many
CDR3 protein: CASSLADPLDTQYF
CDR3 DNA: TGTGCCAGCAGCTTAGCCGACCCCTTAGATACGCAGTATTTT

V gene: TRBV11-1
D gene: NA
J gene: TRBJ2-1
CDR3 length: 17
clone size: NA
CDR3 protein: CASSLFSIMTPYNEQFF
CDR3 DNA: TGTGCCAGCAGCTTATTTTCTATCATGACACCCTACAATGAGCAGTTCTTC

V gene: TRBV5-4
D gene: NA
J gene: TRBJ1-6
CDR3 length: 16
clone size: many
CDR3 protein: CASSLAGGTYNSPLHF
CDR3 DNA: TGTGCCAGCAGCTTGGCGGGCGGTACCTATAATTCACCCCTCCACTTT

V gene: TRBV24-1
D gene: NA
J gene: TRBJ2-2
CDR3 length: 14
clone size: NA
CDR3 protein: CATSGDADTGELFF
CDR3 DNA: TGTGCCACCAGTGGTGACGCGGATACCGGGGAGCTGTTTTTT

V gene: TRBV2
D gene: TRBD1
J gene: TRBJ2-7
CDR3 length: 15
clone size: NA
CDR3 protein: CASSEEGTGAYEQYF
CDR3 DNA: TGTGCCAGCAGTGAAGAGGGGACAGGGGCCTACGAGCAGTACTTC

V gene: TRBV6-2/TRBV6-3
D gene: NA
J gene: TRBJ2-2
CDR3 length: 15
clone size: few
CDR3 protein: CASSVGILSTGELFF
CDR3 DNA: TGTGCCAGCTCAGTCGGGATTCTAAGCACCGGGGAGCTGTTTTTT

V gene: TRBV6-1
D gene: NA
J gene: TRBJ1-2
CDR3 length: 13
clone size: NA
CDR3 protein: CASSQTLTIGYTF
CDR3 DNA: TGTGCCAGCAGCCAGACATTAACCATAGGCTACACCTTC

V gene: TRBV19
D gene: NA
J gene: TRBJ2-3
CDR3 length: 14
clone size: medium-sized
CDR3 protein: CASRYGGSTDTQYF
CDR3 DNA: TGTGCCAGTAGGTATGGGGGCAGCACAGATACGCAGTATTTT

V gene: TRBV5-1
D gene: NA
J gene: TRBJ1-6
CDR3 length: 13
clone size: once
CDR3 protein: CASSEPGESPLHF
CDR3 DNA: TGCGCCAGCAGCGAACCAGGGGAATCACCCCTCCACTTT

V gene: TRBV29-1
D gene: NA
J gene: TRBJ2-1
CDR3 length: 14
clone size: many
CDR3 protein: CSVEGQQLYNEQFF
CDR3 DNA: TGCAGCGTTGAAGGCCAACAGCTCTACAATGAGCAGTTCTTC

V gene: TRBV19
D gene: TRBD1
J gene: TRBJ1-2
CDR3 length: 14
clone size: few
CDR3 protein: CASSIAGGEYGYTF
CDR3 DNA: TGTGCCAGTAGTATCGCAGGGGGCGAATATGGCTACACCTTC

V gene: TRBV6-1
D gene: TRBD1
J gene: TRBJ1-1
CDR3 length: 13
clone size: NA
CDR3 protein: CASRKTGDAEAFF
CDR3 DNA: TGTGCCAGCAGGAAAACAGGGGACGCTGAAGCTTTCTTT

V gene: TRBV7-9
D gene: TRBD1
J gene: TRBJ2-7
CDR3 length: 16
clone size: large
CDR3 protein: CASSLGYGDRAGEQYF
CDR3 DNA: TGTGCCAGCAGCTTAGGTTATGGGGACAGGGCGGGCGAGCAGTACTTC

V gene: TRBV5-1
D gene: NA
J gene: TRBJ2-2
CDR3 length: 14
clone size: NA
CDR3 protein: CASSLAGATGELFF
CDR3 DNA: TGCGCCAGCAGCTTGGCAGGGGCCACCGGGGAGCTGTTTTTT

V gene: TRBV30
D gene: TRBD1
J gene: TRBJ2-7
CDR3 length: 14
clone size: NA
CDR3 protein: CAWSVSGTAYEQYF
CDR3 DNA: TGTGCCTGGAGTGTATCGGGGACAGCCTACGAGCAGTACTTC

V gene: TRBV7-2
D gene: NA
J gene: TRBJ2-7
CDR3 length: 15
clone size: once
CDR3 protein: CAISLRILAGSAQYF
CDR3 DNA: TGTGCCATCAGCTTGCGCATACTGGCGGGAAGCGCGCAGTACTTC

V gene: TRBV7-6
D gene: NA
J gene: TRBJ2-2
CDR3 length: 15
clone size: medium-sized
CDR3 protein: CASSFSAAGSGELFF
CDR3 DNA: TGTGCCAGCAGCTTCTCAGCCGCGGGGTCCGGGGAGCTGTTTTTT

V gene: TRBV20-1
D gene: TRBD1
J gene: TRBJ2-7
CDR3 length: 13
clone size: NA
CDR3 protein: CSARGDRDYEQYF
CDR3 DNA: TGCAGTGCTAGGGGGGACAGGGACTACGAGCAGTACTTC

V gene: TRBV24-1
D gene: NA
J gene: TRBJ2-3
CDR3 length: 16
clone size: NA
CDR3 protein: CATSDLQVGNTDTQYF
CDR3 DNA: TGTGCCACCAGTGATTTGCAGGTGGGGAACACAGATACGCAGTATTTT

V gene: TRBV7-2
D gene: TRBD1
J gene: TRBJ1-6
CDR3 length: 16
clone size: medium-sized
CDR3 protein: CASSFRGFSYNSPLHF
CDR3 DNA: TGTGCCAGCAGCTTCAGGGGGTTTTCCTATAATTCACCCCTCCACTTT

V gene: TRBV19
D gene: TRBD1
J gene: TRBJ1-5
CDR3 length: 14
clone size: NA
CDR3 protein: CASNIQGTVQPQHF
CDR3 DNA: TGTGCCAGTAATATACAGGGGACGGTACAGCCCCAGCATTTT

V gene: TRBV5-1
D gene: TRBD1
J gene: TRBJ1-1
CDR3 length: 14
clone size: NA
CDR3 protein: CASSPRQGYTEAFF
CDR3 DNA: TGCGCCAGCAGCCCACGACAGGGGTACACTGAAGCTTTCTTT

V gene: TRBV7-3
D gene: NA
J gene: TRBJ1-1
CDR3 length: 13
clone size: NA
CDR3 protein: CASSREGSAEAFF
CDR3 DNA: TGTGCCAGCAGCCGCGAGGGGAGCGCTGAAGCTTTCTTT

V gene: TRBV2
D gene: NA
J gene: TRBJ2-7
CDR3 length: 15
clone size: medium-sized
CDR3 protein: CASSYRTTTPYEQYF
CDR3 DNA: TGTGCCAGCAGTTACAGGACTACGACTCCCTACGAGCAGTACTTC

V gene: TRBV28
D gene: NA
J gene: TRBJ1-5
CDR3 length: 16
clone size: few
CDR3 protein: CASSLRGAQGNQPQHF
CDR3 DNA: TGTGCCAGCAGTTTGAGGGGCGCTCAAGGCAATCAGCCCCAGCATTTT

V gene: TRBV19
D gene: NA
J gene: TRBJ1-5
CDR3 length: 13
clone size: few
CDR3 protein: CASSTRVGQPQHF
CDR3 DNA: TGTGCCAGTAGTACACGGGTTGGTCAGCCCCAGCATTTT

V gene: TRBV11-2
D gene: NA
J gene: TRBJ1-1
CDR3 length: 16
clone size: many
CDR3 protein: CASSLDKGRVNTEAFF
CDR3 DNA: TGTGCCAGCAGCTTAGATAAGGGCAGGGTGAACACTGAAGCTTTCTTT

V gene: TRBV28
D gene: NA
J gene: TRBJ1-2
CDR3 length: 15
clone size: NA
CDR3 protein: CASSPRKRGARGYTF
CDR3 DNA: TGTGCCAGCAGTCCCCGGAAGAGGGGGGCGCGTGGCTACACCTTC